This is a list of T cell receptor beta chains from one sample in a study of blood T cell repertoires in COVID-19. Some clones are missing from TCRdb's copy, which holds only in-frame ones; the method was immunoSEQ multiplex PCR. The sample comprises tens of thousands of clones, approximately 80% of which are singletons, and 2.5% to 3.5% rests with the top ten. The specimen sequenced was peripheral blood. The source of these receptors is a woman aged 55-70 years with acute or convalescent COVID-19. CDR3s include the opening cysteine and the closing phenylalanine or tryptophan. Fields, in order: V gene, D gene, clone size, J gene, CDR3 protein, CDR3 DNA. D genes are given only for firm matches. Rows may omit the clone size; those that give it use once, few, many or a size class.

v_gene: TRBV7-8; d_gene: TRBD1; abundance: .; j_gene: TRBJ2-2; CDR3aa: CASSRVQGASGELFF; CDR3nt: TGTGCCAGCAGCCGCGTCCAGGGGGCCTCCGGGGAGCTGTTTTTT
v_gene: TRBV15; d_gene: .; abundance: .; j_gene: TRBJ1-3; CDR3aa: CATSRVRGSGNTIYF; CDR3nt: TGTGCCACCAGCAGAGTCCGAGGATCTGGAAACACCATATATTTT
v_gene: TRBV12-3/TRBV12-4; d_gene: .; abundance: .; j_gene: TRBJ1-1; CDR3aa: CASRKTDTEAFF; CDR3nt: TGTGCCAGCAGAAAGACAGACACTGAAGCTTTCTTT
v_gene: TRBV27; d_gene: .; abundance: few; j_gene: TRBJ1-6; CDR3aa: CASSLYSSSPLHF; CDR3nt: TGTGCCAGCAGTTTATACAGTAGTTCACCCCTCCACTTT
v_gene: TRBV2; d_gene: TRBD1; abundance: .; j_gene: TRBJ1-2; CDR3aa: CASSGRTGFQYGYTF; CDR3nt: TGTGCCAGCAGTGGAAGGACAGGTTTTCAATATGGCTACACCTTC
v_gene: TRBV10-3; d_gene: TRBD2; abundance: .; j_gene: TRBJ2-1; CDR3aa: CAISAGRPTSGTYNEQFF; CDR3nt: TGTGCCATCAGCGCGGGACGGCCGACTAGCGGCACCTACAATGAGCAGTTCTTC
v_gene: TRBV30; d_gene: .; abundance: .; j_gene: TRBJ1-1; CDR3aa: CATAWGDTEAFF; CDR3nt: TGTGCCACAGCTTGGGGCGACACTGAAGCTTTCTTT
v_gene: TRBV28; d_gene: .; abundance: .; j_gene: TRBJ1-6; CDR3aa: CASSSQTTRWNSPLHF; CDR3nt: TGTGCCAGCAGTTCGCAGACAACCAGGTGGAATTCACCCCTCCACTTT
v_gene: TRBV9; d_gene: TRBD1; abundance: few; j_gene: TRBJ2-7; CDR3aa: CASSVGTGEYF; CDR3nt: TGTGCCAGCAGCGTAGGGACAGGGGAGTACTTC
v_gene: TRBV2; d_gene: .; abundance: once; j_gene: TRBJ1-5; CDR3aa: CASSDSVLVRGPNQPQHF; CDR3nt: TGTGCCAGCAGTGATTCTGTCTTGGTCAGGGGACCGAATCAGCCCCAGCATTTT
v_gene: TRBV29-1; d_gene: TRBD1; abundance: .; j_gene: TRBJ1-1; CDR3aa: CSVKDRGSVTEAFF; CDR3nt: TGCAGCGTCAAGGACAGGGGGTCCGTCACTGAAGCTTTCTTT
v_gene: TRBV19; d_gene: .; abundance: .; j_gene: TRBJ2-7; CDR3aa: CASSNGGPPYEQYF; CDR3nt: TGTGCCAGTAGTAACGGGGGGCCGCCCTACGAGCAGTACTTC
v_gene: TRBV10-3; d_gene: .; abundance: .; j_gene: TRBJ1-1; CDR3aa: CAPQGRMNTEAFF; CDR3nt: TGTGCCCCACAGGGACGGATGAACACTGAAGCTTTCTTT
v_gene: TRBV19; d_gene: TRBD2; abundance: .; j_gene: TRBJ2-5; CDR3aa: CASSPQAGGPETQYF; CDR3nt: TGTGCCAGTAGTCCGCAAGCGGGGGGCCCAGAGACCCAGTACTTC
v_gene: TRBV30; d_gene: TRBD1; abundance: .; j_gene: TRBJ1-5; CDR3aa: CAWSVQATGGQPQHF; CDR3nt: TGTGCCTGGAGTGTACAGGCTACAGGGGGTCAGCCCCAGCATTTT
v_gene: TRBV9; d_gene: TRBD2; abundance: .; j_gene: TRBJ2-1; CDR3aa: CASSVVTSGSNEQFF; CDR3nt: TGTGCCAGCAGCGTAGTTACTAGCGGGAGTAATGAGCAGTTCTTC
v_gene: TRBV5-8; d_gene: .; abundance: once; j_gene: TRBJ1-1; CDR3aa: CASSLTGNTEAFF; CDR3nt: TGTGCCAGCAGCTTGACGGGGAACACTGAAGCTTTCTTT
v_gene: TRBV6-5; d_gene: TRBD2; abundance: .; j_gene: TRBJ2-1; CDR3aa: CASSSKLAGSYNEQFF; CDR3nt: TGTGCCAGCAGTTCCAAATTAGCGGGATCTTACAATGAGCAGTTCTTC
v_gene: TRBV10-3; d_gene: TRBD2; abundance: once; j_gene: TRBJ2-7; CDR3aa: CAISESGGGLAGRGQYF; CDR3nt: TGTGCCATCAGTGAGTCGGGAGGGGGCCTAGCGGGGCGAGGGCAGTACTTC
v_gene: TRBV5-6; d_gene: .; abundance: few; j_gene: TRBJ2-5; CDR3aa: CASSLRYQETQYF; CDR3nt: TGTGCCAGCAGCTTGCGGTACCAAGAGACCCAGTACTTC
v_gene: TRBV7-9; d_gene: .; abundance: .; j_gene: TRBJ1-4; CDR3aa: CASSLSLSEKLFF; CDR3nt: TGTGCCAGCAGCTTAAGTCTGAGTGAAAAACTGTTTTTT
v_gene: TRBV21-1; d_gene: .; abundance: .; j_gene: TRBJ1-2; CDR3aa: CASSKAGSTNYGYTF; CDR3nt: TGTGCCAGCAGCAAAGCGGGCAGTACTAACTATGGCTACACCTTC
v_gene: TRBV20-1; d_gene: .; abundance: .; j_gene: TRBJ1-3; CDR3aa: CSASPLRVSTIYF; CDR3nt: TGCAGTGCTAGTCCCCTCAGGGTTTCAACCATATATTTT
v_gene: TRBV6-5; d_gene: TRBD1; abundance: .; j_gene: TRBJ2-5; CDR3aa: CASRAGTAQETQYF; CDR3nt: TGTGCCAGCAGAGCAGGGACAGCCCAAGAGACCCAGTACTTC